This T cell receptor beta chain was captured by sequencing in a study of CD8+CD57+ T cells in acquired aplastic anemia. Overall study: Isolated CD4+ and CD8+ cells, once sorted, yielded DNA averaging around 3.1 ug.

TCR beta VDJ and CDR3 were profiled, and genomic DNA was the template. TCRdb reprocessed the reads with MiXCR, giving one entry per CDR3 protein. Of 220,000 or so distinct CDR3 sequences listed, around three fifths are singletons. Previously, flow cytometry had revealed CD8+CD57+ cell expansion in the patients chosen for sequencing. The trim removed 1 base at V and 3 bases at J, leaving 5 bases unmatched. This CDR3 has 17 amino acids. CDR1 and CDR2 (germline): LNHNV, YYDKDF (reference sequence). Sequenced sample: sorted CD4+, CD8+, or CD8+CD57+ T cells (not recorded which) from PBMCs. The V call is TRBV15, the J call TRBJ2-3; 12 bases are a match to TRBD2. The sequence was collected from a human donor with aplastic anemia. Here the CDR3 DNA reads TGTGCCACCAGCAGAGGTTCTAGCGGGGGGGAAACAGATACGCAGTATTTT. Residues: CATSRGSSGGETDTQYF.